These T cell receptor beta chains were read from a single sample in a study of T cell changes during pregnancy in multiple sclerosis. Generated by immunoSEQ multiplex PCR, the TCRdb table keeps only in-frame clones and is missing some. The sample lists more than 75,000 clones; over 80% were seen once. Sequencing was performed on peripheral blood, taken in the first trimester of pregnancy. These receptors came from a female donor with multiple sclerosis, enrolled in a pregnancy study. CDR3s include the opening cysteine and the closing phenylalanine or tryptophan. A D gene is named only where the DNA matches it firmly. Size values are once, few and many counts, or a class for expanded clones, and some rows have none.

j_call v_call d_call clone_size cdr3_aa cdr3_nt
TRBJ1-2 TRBV10-1 TRBD1 NA CAIVLGRRGPRGNYGYTF TGCGCCATCGTACTCGGGCGGAGGGGGCCTCGGGGTAACTATGGCTACACCTTC
TRBJ1-1 TRBV7-9 TRBD1 NA CASSRTGTEAFF TGTGCCAGCAGCCGGACAGGCACTGAAGCTTTCTTT
TRBJ1-5 TRBV2 NA NA CASSEPVEQGLSNQPQHF TGTGCCAGCAGTGAACCGGTCGAACAGGGTCTGAGCAATCAGCCCCAGCATTTT
TRBJ2-7 TRBV7-8 TRBD1 NA CASSSTGTGLHEQYF TGTGCCAGCAGTTCAACCGGGACAGGGTTACACGAGCAGTACTTC
TRBJ1-3 TRBV6-1 NA NA CASSEWFPSSGNTIYF TGTGCCAGCAGTGAGTGGTTCCCGAGCTCTGGAAACACCATATATTTT
TRBJ2-7 TRBV2 NA NA CASSVRGTKISEQYF TGTGCCAGCAGTGTAAGGGGGACTAAAATAAGCGAGCAGTACTTC
TRBJ2-1 TRBV7-6 TRBD1 NA CASSLGQGANDEQFF TGTGCCAGCAGCCTCGGACAGGGGGCAAACGATGAGCAGTTCTTC
TRBJ2-2 TRBV10-3 TRBD1 once CAISLGTATGELFF TGTGCCATCAGTCTCGGGACAGCCACCGGGGAGCTGTTTTTT
TRBJ2-7 TRBV6-6 NA once CASSYSGPDPYEQYF TGTGCCAGCAGTTACTCGGGGCCTGATCCTTACGAGCAGTACTTC
TRBJ1-3 TRBV5-1 NA NA CASSLAGGGNTIYF TGCGCCAGCAGCTTGGCCGGGGGGGGAAACACCATATATTTT
TRBJ2-3 TRBV29-1 TRBD2 NA CSVGLAGVYTQYF TGCAGCGTTGGTCTAGCGGGAGTGTATACGCAGTATTTT
TRBJ2-5 TRBV6-1 TRBD2 NA CASSPSGSRETQYF TGTGCCAGCAGTCCCAGCGGGAGTAGAGAGACCCAGTACTTC
TRBJ1-5 TRBV19 TRBD1 NA CASRDRANQPQHF TGTGCCAGTCGGGACAGGGCGAATCAGCCCCAGCATTTT
TRBJ2-5 TRBV6-1 TRBD2 NA CASSEAWGGKTQYF TGTGCCAGCAGTGAAGCGTGGGGGGGAAAGACCCAGTACTTC
TRBJ2-1 TRBV27 TRBD1 NA CASSLQGYNEQFF TGTGCCAGCAGCCTACAGGGGTACAATGAGCAGTTCTTC
TRBJ1-2 TRBV18 NA once CASSPGRENYGYTF TGTGCCAGCTCACCCGGCAGGGAAAATTATGGCTACACCTTC
TRBJ2-1 TRBV28 NA NA CASRVAVPYNEQFF TGTGCCAGCAGGGTAGCGGTACCCTACAATGAGCAGTTCTTC
TRBJ2-1 TRBV6-5 NA NA CASSYSGPRRFF TGTGCCAGCAGTTACTCCGGTCCGAGAAGGTTCTTC
TRBJ2-5 TRBV10-3 TRBD1 NA CAIRDRAVETQYF TGTGCCATCAGAGACAGGGCGGTAGAGACCCAGTACTTC
TRBJ2-2 TRBV6-4 NA NA CASRRQGDTGELFF TGTGCCAGCAGGCGGCAGGGTGACACCGGGGAGCTGTTTTTT
TRBJ2-7 TRBV19 NA once CASRGAGQSYEQYF TGTGCCAGTAGAGGGGCGGGACAGAGCTACGAGCAGTACTTC
TRBJ2-1 TRBV10-3 NA NA CAIRPSTGYNEQFF TGTGCCATCAGGCCTAGCACAGGGTACAATGAGCAGTTCTTC
TRBJ2-1 TRBV28 TRBD2 once CASRTTSGSSSYNEQFF TGTGCCAGCAGGACGACTAGCGGATCGAGCTCCTACAATGAGCAGTTCTTC
TRBJ1-2 TRBV6-5 NA once CASSYRGNGYTF TGTGCCAGCAGTTACCGAGGGAATGGCTACACCTTC
TRBJ2-1 TRBV4-1 TRBD2 once CASSQLMGLLGEQFF TGCGCCAGCAGCCAATTAATGGGACTACTAGGTGAGCAGTTCTTC
TRBJ1-2 TRBV29-1 NA NA CSVEEEGDYGYTF TGCAGCGTTGAAGAGGAGGGTGACTATGGCTACACCTTC
TRBJ2-1 TRBV4-2 NA NA CASSQDETTYNEQFF TGTGCCAGCAGCCAAGATGAGACAACCTACAATGAGCAGTTCTTC
TRBJ2-2 TRBV7-7 NA NA CASSQRGVGTGELFF TGTGCCAGCAGCCAGAGAGGCGTCGGCACCGGGGAGCTGTTTTTT
TRBJ2-5 TRBV6-5 NA NA CASSLTGSGETQYF TGTGCCAGCAGTCTAACAGGGTCCGGCGAGACCCAGTACTTC
TRBJ1-5 TRBV7-9 NA NA CASSPEGGGRGKPQHF TGTGCCAGCAGCCCAGAAGGCGGCGGCCGGGGGAAGCCCCAGCATTTT
TRBJ1-5 TRBV7-9 NA NA CASSEASEPQHF TGTGCCAGCAGTGAGGCCTCTGAGCCCCAGCATTTT
TRBJ2-2 TRBV7-8 TRBD2 NA CASSLGDLAGAYAGELFF TGTGCCAGCAGCTTAGGGGATCTAGCGGGGGCCTACGCCGGGGAGCTGTTTTTT
TRBJ2-1 TRBV2 TRBD2 NA CASTRLGAGATLYNEQFF TGTGCCAGCACTAGATTAGGAGCGGGGGCTACCCTCTACAATGAGCAGTTCTTC
TRBJ2-1 TRBV25-1 NA NA CASSSPSWEGGSYNEQFF TGTGCCAGCAGTTCCCCTTCGTGGGAGGGGGGCTCCTACAATGAGCAGTTCTTC
TRBJ2-2 TRBV7-2 NA NA CASSLAAAGSTGELFF TGTGCCAGCAGCTTAGCCGCGGCGGGTTCCACCGGGGAGCTGTTTTTT
TRBJ1-2 TRBV14 TRBD1 NA CASSFGGQGQPYGYTF TGTGCCAGCAGCTTTGGAGGACAGGGGCAACCCTATGGCTACACCTTC
TRBJ1-1 TRBV7-9 NA NA CASSLGLPRNRNTEAFF TGTGCCAGCAGCTTAGGACTACCCCGGAACCGAAACACTGAAGCTTTCTTT
TRBJ2-3 TRBV7-2 TRBD2 NA CASSFPALGTSNYF TGTGCCAGCAGCTTCCCCGCCTTAGGGACTAGCAATTATTTT
TRBJ2-7 TRBV19 NA NA CASSPQRPARVGEQYF TGTGCCAGTAGTCCCCAGCGGCCGGCCCGGGTGGGGGAGCAGTACTTC
TRBJ2-1 TRBV10-1 TRBD2 NA CASSGTSGIVSYNEQFF TGCGCCAGCAGTGGGACTAGCGGGATTGTTTCCTACAATGAGCAGTTCTTC
TRBJ2-7 TRBV19 NA NA CASSISGDEQYF TGTGCCAGTAGTATATCGGGGGACGAGCAGTACTTC
TRBJ2-5 TRBV19 NA NA CASSIVASETQYF TGTGCCAGTAGTATAGTGGCTAGCGAGACCCAGTACTTC
TRBJ1-5 TRBV2 NA NA CASSQSGHYSNQPQHF TGTGCCAGCAGTCAGTCAGGGCACTATAGCAATCAGCCCCAGCATTTT
TRBJ1-2 TRBV4-3 NA NA CASSQERTGYYGYTF TGCGCCAGCAGCCAAGAGCGTACAGGGTACTATGGCTACACCTTC
TRBJ1-4 TRBV11-2 NA NA CASSLEGRGEKLFF TGTGCCAGCAGCTTAGAGGGGAGGGGAGAAAAACTGTTTTTT
TRBJ2-7 TRBV4-1 NA NA CASSQPPAGSYEQYF TGCGCCAGCAGCCAACCCCCCGCGGGTTCCTACGAGCAGTACTTC
TRBJ2-3 TRBV2 TRBD2 NA CASSGFTRGAGTDTQYF TGTGCCAGCAGTGGATTTACGCGGGGGGCTGGCACAGATACGCAGTATTTT